This T cell receptor (beta chain) stems from a study of cytomegalovirus exposure and HLA in healthy donors. A note on this clone: Germline and junction disagree at one end, which may indicate a read error. Other DNA sequences within the sample encode an identical CDR3.

Germline CDR1 reads SGHTA; CDR2 reads FQGNSA. The CDR3 contains 13 residues. The PCR had 60 Vbeta and 13 Jbeta primers. Clones were sequenced by immunoSEQ multiplex PCR, and TCRdb holds only the in-frame ones, with some missing. This table has 130,000 or so clones, over 80% appearing once. Sequencing was performed on PBMCs. The rearrangement uses TRBV7-2 and TRBJ1-2; D is perhaps TRBD1 (6 bases). The sequence was collected from a man aged 40-50 years in good health and CMV-seronegative. This CDR3 reads CASSLAGVDGYTF. CDR3 DNA: TGCGCCAGCAGCTTAGCAGGGGTAGATGGCTACACCTTC.